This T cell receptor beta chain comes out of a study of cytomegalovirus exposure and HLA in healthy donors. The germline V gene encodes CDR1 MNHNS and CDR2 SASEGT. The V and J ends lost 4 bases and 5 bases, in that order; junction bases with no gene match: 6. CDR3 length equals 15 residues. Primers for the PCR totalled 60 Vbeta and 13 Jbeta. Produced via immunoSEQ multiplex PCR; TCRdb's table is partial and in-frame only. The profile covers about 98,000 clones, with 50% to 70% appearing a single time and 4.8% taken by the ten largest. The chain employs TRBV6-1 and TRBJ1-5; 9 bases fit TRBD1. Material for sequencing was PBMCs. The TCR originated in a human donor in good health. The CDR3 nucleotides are TGTGCCAGCAGTGGGGGGACAGGGAATTATCAGCCCCAGCATTTT. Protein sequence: CASSGGTGNYQPQHF.